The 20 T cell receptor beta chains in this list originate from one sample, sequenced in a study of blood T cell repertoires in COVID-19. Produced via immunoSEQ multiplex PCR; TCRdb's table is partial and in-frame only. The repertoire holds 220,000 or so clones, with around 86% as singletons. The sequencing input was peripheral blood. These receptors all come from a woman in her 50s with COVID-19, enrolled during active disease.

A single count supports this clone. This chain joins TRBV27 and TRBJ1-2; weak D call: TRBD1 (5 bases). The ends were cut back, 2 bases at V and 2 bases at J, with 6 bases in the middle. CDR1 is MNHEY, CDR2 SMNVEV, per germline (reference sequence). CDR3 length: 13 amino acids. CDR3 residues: CASSLRGNYGYTF. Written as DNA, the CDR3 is TGTGCCAGCAGTTTACGGGGGAACTATGGCTACACCTTC.

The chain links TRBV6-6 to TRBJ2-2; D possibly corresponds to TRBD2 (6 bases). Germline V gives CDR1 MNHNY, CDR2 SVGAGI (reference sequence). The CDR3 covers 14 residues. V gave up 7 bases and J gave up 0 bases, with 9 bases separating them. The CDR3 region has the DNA TGTGCCAGCAATCCGGGAGCGAACACCGGGGAGCTGTTTTTT. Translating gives CASNPGANTGELFF.

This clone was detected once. The CDR3 sequence is CASSQARGSPLHF. CDR3 DNA sequence: TGCGCCAGCAGCCAAGCCCGCGGGTCACCCCTCCACTTT. The genes are TRBV4-3 and TRBJ1-6; no clear D gene. In germline, CDR1 is LGHNA, CDR2 YSLEER. This CDR3 comprises 13 residues. The V end was cut by 1 base, the J end by 10 bases, with 8 bases between.

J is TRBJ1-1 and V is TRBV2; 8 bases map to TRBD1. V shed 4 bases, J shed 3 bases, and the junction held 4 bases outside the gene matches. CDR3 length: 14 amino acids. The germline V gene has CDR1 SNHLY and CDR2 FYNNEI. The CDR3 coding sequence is TGTGCCAGCAGTGTCGACAGGGGCCACACTGAAGCTTTCTTT. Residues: CASSVDRGHTEAFF.

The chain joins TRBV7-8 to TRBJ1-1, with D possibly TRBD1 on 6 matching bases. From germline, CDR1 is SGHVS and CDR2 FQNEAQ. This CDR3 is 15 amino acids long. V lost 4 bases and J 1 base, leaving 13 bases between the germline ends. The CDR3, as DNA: TGTGCCAGCAGCTCAACTTCCAGGGGGAACACTGAAGCTTTCTTT. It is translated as CASSSTSRGNTEAFF. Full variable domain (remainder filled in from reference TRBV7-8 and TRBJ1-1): GAGVSQSPRYKVAKRGQDVALRCDPISGHVSLFWYQQALGQGPEFLTYFQNEAQLDKSGLPSDRFFAERPEGSVSTLKIQRTQQEDSAVYLCASSSTSRGNTEAFFGQGTRLTVV.

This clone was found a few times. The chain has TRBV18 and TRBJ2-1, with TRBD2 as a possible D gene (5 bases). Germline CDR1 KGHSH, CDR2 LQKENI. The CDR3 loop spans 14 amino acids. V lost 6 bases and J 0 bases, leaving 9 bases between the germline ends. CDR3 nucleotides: TGTGCCAGCTCTCCAGACTACTCCTACAATGAGCAGTTCTTC. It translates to CASSPDYSYNEQFF.

CDR3 in amino acids: CASSRDREAHGYTF. In DNA form, the CDR3 reads TGTGCCAGCAGTCGGGACAGGGAAGCCCATGGCTACACCTTC. The chain joins TRBV6-5 to TRBJ1-2; 9 bases line up with TRBD1. From germline, CDR1 is MNHEY and CDR2 SVGAGI. Unmatched junction bases numbered 7, after V lost 5 bases and J lost 6 bases. The CDR3 runs to 14 residues.

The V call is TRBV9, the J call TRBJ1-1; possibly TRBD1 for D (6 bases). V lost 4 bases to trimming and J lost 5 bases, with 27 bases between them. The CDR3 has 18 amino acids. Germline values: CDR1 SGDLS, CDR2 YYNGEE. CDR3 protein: CASSQLGGSAGANTEAFF. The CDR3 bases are TGTGCCAGCAGCCAGCTGGGGGGCAGTGCGGGGGCAAATACTGAAGCTTTCTTT. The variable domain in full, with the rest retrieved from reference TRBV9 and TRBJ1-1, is DSGVTQTPKHLITATGQRVTLRCSPRSGDLSVYWYQQSLDQGLQFLIQYYNGEERAKGNILERFSAQQFPDLHSELNLSSLELGDSALYFCASSQLGGSAGANTEAFFGQGTRLTVV.

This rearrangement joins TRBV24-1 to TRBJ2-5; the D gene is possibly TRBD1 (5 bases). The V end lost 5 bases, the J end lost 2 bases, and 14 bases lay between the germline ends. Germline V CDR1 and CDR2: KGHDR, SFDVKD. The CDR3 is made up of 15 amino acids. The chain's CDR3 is CATSAPTGVQETQYF. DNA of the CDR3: TGTGCCACCAGTGCCCCAACAGGAGTACAAGAGACCCAGTACTTC.

The CDR3: CASSASGGPTTDTQYF. DNA for the CDR3: TGTGCCAGCAGCGCTAGCGGGGGGCCCACCACAGATACGCAGTATTTT. The chain employs TRBV9 and TRBJ2-3; 11 bases fit TRBD2. This CDR3 contains 16 residues. The V segment lost 3 bases and the J segment 2 bases; nucleotides outside the gene matches: 5. Germline values: CDR1 SGDLS, CDR2 YYNGEE.

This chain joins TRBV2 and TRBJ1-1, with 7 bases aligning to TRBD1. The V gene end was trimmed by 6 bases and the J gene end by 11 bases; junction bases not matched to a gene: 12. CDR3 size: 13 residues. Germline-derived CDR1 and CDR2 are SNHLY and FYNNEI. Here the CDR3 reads CASSPPRGGLAFF. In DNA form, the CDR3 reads TGTGCCAGCAGCCCCCCGCGAGGGGGCTTGGCTTTCTTT.

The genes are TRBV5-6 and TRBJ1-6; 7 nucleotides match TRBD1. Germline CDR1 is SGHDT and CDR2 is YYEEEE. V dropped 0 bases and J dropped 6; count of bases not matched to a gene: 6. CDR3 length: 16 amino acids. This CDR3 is CASSLARGYGNSPLHF. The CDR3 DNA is TGTGCCAGCAGCTTGGCCAGGGGGTATGGTAATTCACCCCTCCACTTT.

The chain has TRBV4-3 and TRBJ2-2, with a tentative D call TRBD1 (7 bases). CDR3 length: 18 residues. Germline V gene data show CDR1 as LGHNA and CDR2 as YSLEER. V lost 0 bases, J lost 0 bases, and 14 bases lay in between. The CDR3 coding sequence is TGCGCCAGCAGCCAAGATGTAGGAGGGGGCCCGAACACCGGGGAGCTGTTTTTT. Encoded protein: CASSQDVGGGPNTGELFF.

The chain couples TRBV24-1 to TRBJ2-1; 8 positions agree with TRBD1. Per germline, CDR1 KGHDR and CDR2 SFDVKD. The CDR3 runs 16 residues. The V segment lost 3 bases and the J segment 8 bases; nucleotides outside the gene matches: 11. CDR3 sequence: CATSDIGQGEGDEQFF. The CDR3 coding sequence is TGTGCCACCAGTGATATAGGACAGGGAGAAGGGGATGAGCAGTTCTTC.

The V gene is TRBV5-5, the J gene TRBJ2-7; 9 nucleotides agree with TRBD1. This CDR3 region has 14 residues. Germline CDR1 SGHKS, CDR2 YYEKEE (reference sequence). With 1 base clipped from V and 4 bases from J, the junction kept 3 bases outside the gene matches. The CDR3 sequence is CASSLNRGRYEQYF. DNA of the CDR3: TGTGCCAGCAGCTTGAACAGGGGGCGGTACGAGCAGTACTTC.

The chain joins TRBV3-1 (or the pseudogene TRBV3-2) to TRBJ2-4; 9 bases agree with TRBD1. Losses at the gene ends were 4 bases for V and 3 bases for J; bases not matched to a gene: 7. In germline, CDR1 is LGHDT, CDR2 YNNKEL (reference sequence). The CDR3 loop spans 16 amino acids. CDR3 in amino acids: CASSLTGGAGKNIQYF. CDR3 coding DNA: TGTGCCAGCAGCCTTACAGGGGGCGCAGGCAAAAACATTCAGTACTTC.

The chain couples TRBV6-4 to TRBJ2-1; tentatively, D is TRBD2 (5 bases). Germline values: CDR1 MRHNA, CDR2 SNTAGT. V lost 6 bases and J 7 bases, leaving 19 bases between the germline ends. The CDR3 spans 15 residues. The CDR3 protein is CASRGSVTFLNEQFF. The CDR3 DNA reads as TGTGCCAGCAGAGGTAGCGTGACATTTTTGAATGAGCAGTTCTTC.

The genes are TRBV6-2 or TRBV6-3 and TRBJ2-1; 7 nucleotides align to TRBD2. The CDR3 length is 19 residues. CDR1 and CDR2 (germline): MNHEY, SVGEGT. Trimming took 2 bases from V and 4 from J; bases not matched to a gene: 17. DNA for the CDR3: TGTGCCAGCAGTTACACGAAATTTTCCGGGACTATACAGTACAATGAGCAGTTCTTC. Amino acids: CASSYTKFSGTIQYNEQFF.

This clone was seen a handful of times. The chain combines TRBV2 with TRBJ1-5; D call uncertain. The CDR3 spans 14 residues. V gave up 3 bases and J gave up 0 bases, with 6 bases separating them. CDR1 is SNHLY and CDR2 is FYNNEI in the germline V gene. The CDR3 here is CASSERNSNQPQHF. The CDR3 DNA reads TGTGCCAGCAGTGAGAGGAATAGCAATCAGCCCCAGCATTTT.

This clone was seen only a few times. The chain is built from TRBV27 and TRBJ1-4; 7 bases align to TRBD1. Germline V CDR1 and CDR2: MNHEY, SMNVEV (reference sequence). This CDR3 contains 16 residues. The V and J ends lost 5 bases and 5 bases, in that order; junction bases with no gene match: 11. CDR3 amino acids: CASSPTPTGKNEKLFF. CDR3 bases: TGTGCCAGCAGTCCGACCCCGACAGGGAAGAATGAAAAACTGTTTTTT.